The sequence of this T cell receptor (beta chain) was determined in a study of blood T cell repertoires in COVID-19. The CDR3 has 14 amino acids. V was shortened by 4 bases and J by 0 bases, with 7 bases between the two germline ends. CDR1 MNHEY and CDR2 SMNVEV come from the germline V gene (reference sequence). Per the original data handling: By means of reference gene primer amplification, nucleated cell counts were estimated. Sequencing was performed with immunoSEQ multiplex PCR; in TCRdb, only in-frame clones are kept and a portion is missing. Clone size and V and J calls were adopted from that table, with D and trimming inferred from the DNA. The sample holds approximately 240,000 clones, 75% to 90% seen once.

This chain uses TRBV27 with TRBJ2-4; no reliable D call. Material for sequencing was PBMCs or T cells enriched from blood (not recorded which). The clonotype originates from a woman aged 25-40 years with acute COVID-19. The CDR3 reads CASSSRVAKNIQYF. In nucleotides, the CDR3 is TGTGCCAGCAGTTCCCGGGTAGCCAAAAACATTCAGTACTTC.